This passage covers 11 T cell receptor beta chains from one sample sequenced in a study of shared clonotypes between healthy human individuals. Terminally differentiated effector memory CD45RA+ cells were excluded from the naive CD8 cells, which were CD45RO-negative and positively selected for CCR7. Here immunoSEQ multiplex PCR was the method, and the copy in TCRdb shows in-frame clones only, minus some. Of around 1.9 million clones in the sample, 80% to 95% were seen once. Sequencing used naive CD8+ T cells from PBMCs. All receptors derive from a man between 18 and 35 years old in good health. Some clones in this sample may be carry-over from other donors' samples.

V and J are TRBV11-2 and TRBJ2-6, with D maybe TRBD2 (6 bases). This CDR3 is 12 amino acids long. The V gene lost 4 bases and the J gene lost 12 bases, with 10 bases spanning the gap. CDR1 SGHAT and CDR2 FQNNGV come from the germline V gene. CDR3 nucleotides: TGTGCCAGCAGCTGGGGAGCGGGCGTCCTGACTTTC. It specifies CASSWGAGVLTF.

The count of this clone is one. The chain combines TRBV27 with TRBJ2-7; 7 bases align to TRBD2. CDR3 length: 13 amino acids. V was clipped by 3 bases and J by 7 bases; unmatched bases: 6. Germline loops: CDR1 MNHEY, CDR2 SMNVEV (reference sequence). For the CDR3, the DNA is TGTGCCAGCAGTTTGGGGGGGGGAGGTGAGCAGTACTTC. Protein: CASSLGGGGEQYF.

The V call is TRBV7-6, the J call TRBJ1-4; 9 bases agree with TRBD1. CDR1 SGHVS and CDR2 FNYEAQ come from the germline V gene. CDR3 length equals 15 residues. Trimming at V came to 5 bases and at J to 2 bases, leaving 3 bases not matched to a gene. In nucleotides, the CDR3 is TGTGCCAGCAGCCGGGACAGGGTCACTAATGAAAAACTGTTTTTT. This sequence encodes CASSRDRVTNEKLFF.

CDR3 in amino acids: CASSPGDGANYGYTF. The CDR3, as DNA: TGTGCCAGCAGCCCAGGGGACGGTGCTAACTATGGCTACACCTTC. This chain uses TRBV7-9 with TRBJ1-2; tentative D call: TRBD1 (6 bases). Germline V gene data show CDR1 as SEHNR and CDR2 as FQNEAQ (reference sequence). This CDR3 comprises 15 residues. The V gene lost 5 bases and the J gene lost 0 bases, with 13 bases spanning the gap.

V usage is TRBV7-9 and J usage is TRBJ1-5, with 9 positions matching TRBD1. CDR1 and CDR2 (germline): SEHNR, FQNEAQ (reference sequence). J was trimmed by 4 bases and V by 0 bases; bases with no gene match: 7. CDR3 length equals 17 residues. This CDR3 is CASSLAVGTGLNQPQHF. In DNA form, the CDR3 reads TGTGCCAGCAGCTTAGCGGTAGGGACAGGGTTAAATCAGCCCCAGCATTTT.

The V call is TRBV4-1, the J call TRBJ2-7; 9 bases are a match to TRBD2. The CDR3 runs to 16 residues. Germline lookup yields CDR1 MGHRA and CDR2 YSYEKL. J lost 5 bases, V lost 6 bases, and 14 bases had no gene match. As DNA, the CDR3 is TGCGCCAGCAGACTTAGCGGGAGAGGTTTGAGCAACGAGCAGTACTTC. This codes for CASRLSGRGLSNEQYF.

The rearrangement links TRBV4-2 to TRBJ2-3; 9 nucleotides match TRBD2. V shed 6 bases and J 0 bases; nucleotides not matched to a gene: 13. Germline-derived CDR1 and CDR2 are LGHNA and YNFKEQ. This CDR3 contains 18 residues. CDR3 sequence: CASREREASHSSTDTQYF. The CDR3 region has the DNA TGTGCCAGCAGGGAGCGGGAGGCCTCCCACTCTAGCACAGATACGCAGTATTTT.

This clone was picked up one time. The CDR3 bases are TGTGCCAGCAGCAAGGGGAGGCCCTCCTACAATGAGCAGTTCTTC. It translates to CASSKGRPSYNEQFF. V is TRBV6-5 and J is TRBJ2-1, with D possibly TRBD2 on 6 matching bases. V lost 6 bases, J lost 0 bases, and 12 bases lay in between. This CDR3 region has 15 residues. Germline CDR1 and CDR2: MNHEY and SVGAGI.

Concerning this clone itself: The sample holds other DNA sequences that translate to the same CDR3. The chain combines TRBV27 with TRBJ2-7; the D gene is possibly TRBD1 (6 bases). The CDR3 is 13 residues long. V was pared by 2 bases and J by 2 bases, with 7 bases between. Germline CDR1 and CDR2: MNHEY and SMNVEV (reference sequence). The CDR3 region has the DNA TGTGCCAGCAGTTTAGGGGGCACCTACGAGCAGTACTTC. Translating it yields CASSLGGTYEQYF.

This chain links TRBV2 with TRBJ2-5; 7 nucleotides agree with TRBD1. V lost 6 bases, J lost 2 bases, and 12 bases stayed unmatched. Per the germline V gene, CDR1 is SNHLY and CDR2 is FYNNEI. This CDR3 is built from 16 residues. CDR3 sequence (DNA): TGTGCCAGCAGGCGCGCCCCACAGGGGAAGCAAGAGACCCAGTACTTC. Translated: CASRRAPQGKQETQYF.

The CDR3 is CASSPSGSRTEAFF. CDR3 nucleotide sequence: TGTGCCAGCAGCCCCTCGGGTTCGAGGACTGAAGCTTTCTTT. V and J are TRBV7-9 and TRBJ1-1; D call uncertain. V lost 5 bases and J lost 5, with 15 bases in between. Looked up from germline, CDR1 is SEHNR and CDR2 is FQNEAQ (reference sequence). The CDR3 runs 14 residues.